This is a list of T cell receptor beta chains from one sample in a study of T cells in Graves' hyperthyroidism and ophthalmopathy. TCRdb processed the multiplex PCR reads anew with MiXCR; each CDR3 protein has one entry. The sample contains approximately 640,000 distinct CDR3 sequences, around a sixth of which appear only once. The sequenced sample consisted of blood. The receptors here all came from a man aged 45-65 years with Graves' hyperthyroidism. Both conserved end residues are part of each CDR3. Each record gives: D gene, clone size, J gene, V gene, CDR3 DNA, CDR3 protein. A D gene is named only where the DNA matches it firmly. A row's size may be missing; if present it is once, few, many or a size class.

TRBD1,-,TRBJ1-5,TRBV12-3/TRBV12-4,TGTGCCAGCACCCGGGACAGGGGGCCGGACCCTGATAGCAATCAGCCCCAGCATTTT,CASTRDRGPDPDSNQPQHF
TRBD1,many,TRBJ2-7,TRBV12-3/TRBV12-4,TGTGCCAGCAGGTTCGACAGGGGAAGCTCCTACGAGCAGTACTTC,CASRFDRGSSYEQYF
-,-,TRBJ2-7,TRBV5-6,TGTGCCAGCAGCTTGGCCGCGTACGAGCAGCACTTC,CASSLAAYEQHF
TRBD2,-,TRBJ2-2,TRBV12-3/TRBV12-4,TGTGCCAGCAGCCCCGGGACTAGCGGGAGGCGTACCGGGGAGCTGTTTTTT,CASSPGTSGRRTGELFF
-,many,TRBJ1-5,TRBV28,TGTGCCAGCAGTTTACTCTCGGGGGTGAACCAGCCCCAGCATTTT,CASSLLSGVNQPQHF
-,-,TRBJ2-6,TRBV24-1,TGTGCCACTGCCCAGGGTCCCCTCTCTGGGGCCAACGTCCTGACTTTC,CATAQGPLSGANVLTF
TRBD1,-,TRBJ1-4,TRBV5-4,TGTGCCAGCAGCTTGAGGACAGGGCAGAATGAAAAACTGTTTTTT,CASSLRTGQNEKLFF
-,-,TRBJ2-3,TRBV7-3,TGTGCCAGCAGCTTAAGGACGCAGTATTTT,CASSLRTQYF
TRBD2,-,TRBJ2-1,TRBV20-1,TGCAGTGCGAGTGGCCTAGCGGGTCAACGAACTAATAATGAGCAGTTCTTC,CSASGLAGQRTNNEQFF
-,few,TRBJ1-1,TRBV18,TGTGCCAGCTCACCACCGGACGTTTGGAACACTGAAGCTTTCTTT,CASSPPDVWNTEAFF
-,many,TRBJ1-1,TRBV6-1,TGTGCCAGCAGTCCAGCACGAGGCAGAGCTAACACTGAAGCTTTCTTT,CASSPARGRANTEAFF
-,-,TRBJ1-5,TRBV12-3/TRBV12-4,TGTGCCAGCAGCCCTGCGGACACCAGGACTCAGCCCCAGCATTTT,CASSPADTRTQPQHF
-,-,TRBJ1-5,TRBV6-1,TGTGCCAGCAAGACAGACGTAAATCAGCCCCAGCATTTT,CASKTDVNQPQHF
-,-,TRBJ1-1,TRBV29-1,TGCAGCGTCGACAGGCCGAACACTGAAGCTTTCTTT,CSVDRPNTEAFF
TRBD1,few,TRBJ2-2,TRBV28,TGTGCCAGCAGGGGACAGGGGACGAGCACCGGGGAGCTGTTTTTT,CASRGQGTSTGELFF
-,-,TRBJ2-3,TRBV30,TGTGCCTGGAGTGTCGGGCTCTCAGGCACAGATACGCAGTATTTT,CAWSVGLSGTDTQYF
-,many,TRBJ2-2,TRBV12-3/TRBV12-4,TGTGCCAGCAGTTTGTACAGGGTAAACACCGGGGAGCTGTTTTTT,CASSLYRVNTGELFF
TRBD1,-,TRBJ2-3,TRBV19,TGTGCCAGTAGTCCTCGAGGACAGGCAGATACGCAGTATTTT,CASSPRGQADTQYF
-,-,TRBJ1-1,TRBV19,TGTGCCAGTTTCGGTAACAGGGATTTAACTGAAGCTTTCTTT,CASFGNRDLTEAFF
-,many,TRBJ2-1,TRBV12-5,TGTGCTAGTGGTTTTGGGGCCGAATGGCAGGCGGAGCAGTTCTTC,CASGFGAEWQAEQFF
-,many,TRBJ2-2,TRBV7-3,TGTGCCAGCAGCTTAAACGGCGCGAACACCGGGGAGCTGTTTTTT,CASSLNGANTGELFF
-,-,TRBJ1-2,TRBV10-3,TGTGCCATCAGTGACGGGTGGGGCTATGGCTACACCTTC,CAISDGWGYGYTF
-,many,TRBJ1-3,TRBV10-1,TGCGCCAGCAGTAACTCAAGAACTGGAAACACCATATATTTT,CASSNSRTGNTIYF
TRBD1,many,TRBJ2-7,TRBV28,TGTGCCAGCAGCGCAACCGGGACAGGAACTAACGAGCAGTACTTC,CASSATGTGTNEQYF
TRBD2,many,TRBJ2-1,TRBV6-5,TGTGCCAGCAGTTACCCGACCGGGACTAGCGGGAGCCTTGGCAATGAGCAGTTCTTC,CASSYPTGTSGSLGNEQFF
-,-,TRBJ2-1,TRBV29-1,TGCAGCGTTGAACCTCTACGGGAGTTCTCCTACAATGAGCAGTTCTTC,CSVEPLREFSYNEQFF
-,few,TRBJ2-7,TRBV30,TGTGCCTGGAGTGTACGGCAGGGGAAACGCGAGCAGTACTTC,CAWSVRQGKREQYF
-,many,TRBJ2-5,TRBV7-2,TGTGCCAGCAGCTTATGGGTTGGAGAGACCCAGTACTTC,CASSLWVGETQYF
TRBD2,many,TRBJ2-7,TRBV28,TGTGCCAGCAGTTTTATGGCGGGAGGGCCCCACGAGCAGTACTTC,CASSFMAGGPHEQYF
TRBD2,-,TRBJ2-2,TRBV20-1,TGCAGTGCTGTCCTAGCGGGAGGGACCGGGGAGCTGTTTTTT,CSAVLAGGTGELFF
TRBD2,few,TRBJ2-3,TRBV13,TGTGCCAGCAGCTTGCGAAGCGGGGGCACAGATACGCAGTATTTT,CASSLRSGGTDTQYF
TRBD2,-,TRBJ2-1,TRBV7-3,TGTGCCAGCAGCTTGAACGGGCCTGGACTAGTCGGTAATGAGCAGTTCTTC,CASSLNGPGLVGNEQFF
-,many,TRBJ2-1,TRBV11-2,TGTGCCAGCAGCCCAAGCCCGGCATTCAATGAGCAGTTCTTC,CASSPSPAFNEQFF
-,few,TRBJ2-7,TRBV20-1,TGCAGTGCTAGACCCTGGCAGGACGAGCAGTACTTC,CSARPWQDEQYF
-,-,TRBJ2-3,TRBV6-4,TGTGCCAGCAGTGACCGTAGCGGAAGCACAGATACGCAGTATTTT,CASSDRSGSTDTQYF
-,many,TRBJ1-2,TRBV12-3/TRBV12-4,TGTGCCAGCAGTTTGAACTTCTATGGCTACACCTTC,CASSLNFYGYTF
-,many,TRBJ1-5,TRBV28,TGTGCCAGCAGTTTTGTGGGTGGCAATCAGCCCCAGCATTTT,CASSFVGGNQPQHF
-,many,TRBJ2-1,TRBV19,TGTGCCAGTATAGGGGGCGGGGAAAGCTCCTACAATGAGCAGTTCTTC,CASIGGGESSYNEQFF
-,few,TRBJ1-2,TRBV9,TGTGCCAGCAGCGTAGGGTGGGAGAGGGAAGTGTACTATGGCTACACCTTC,CASSVGWEREVYYGYTF
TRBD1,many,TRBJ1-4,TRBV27,TGTGCCAGCAGTTCAGGGGGCGCCGGGAGGGATGAAAAACTGTTTTTT,CASSSGGAGRDEKLFF
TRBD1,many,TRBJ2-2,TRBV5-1,TGCGCCAGCAGCAGACAGGGGGCGTCCACCGGGGAGCTGTTTTTT,CASSRQGASTGELFF
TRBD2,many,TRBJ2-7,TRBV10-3,TGTGCCATCAGTGACGGGTCGGGACTAGCGGCCTACGAGCAGTACTTC,CAISDGSGLAAYEQYF